This T cell receptor beta chain stems from a study of blood T cell repertoires in COVID-19. The CDR3 length is 14 residues. V lost 3 bases, J lost 6 bases, and 8 bases stayed unmatched. CDR1 SGHAT and CDR2 FQDESV come from the germline V gene (reference sequence). The authors' processing: Amplification with reference gene primers provided the estimates of nucleated cell counts. Method: immunoSEQ multiplex PCR; TCRdb's copy keeps in-frame clones and lacks some. That table gives V, J and clone size, and the DNA gave D and trimming. The sample lists some 28,000 clones, over 70% occurring once. The origin of this receptor is a man between 65 and 85 years old with active COVID-19. Sequenced sample: peripheral blood. V gene TRBV11-1 combines with J gene TRBJ2-7, with 7 nucleotides matching TRBD1. CDR3 DNA sequence: TGTGCCAGCAGCTTTAGGGGGCGAGCTGGCGAGCAGTACTTC. Translating gives CASSFRGRAGEQYF.